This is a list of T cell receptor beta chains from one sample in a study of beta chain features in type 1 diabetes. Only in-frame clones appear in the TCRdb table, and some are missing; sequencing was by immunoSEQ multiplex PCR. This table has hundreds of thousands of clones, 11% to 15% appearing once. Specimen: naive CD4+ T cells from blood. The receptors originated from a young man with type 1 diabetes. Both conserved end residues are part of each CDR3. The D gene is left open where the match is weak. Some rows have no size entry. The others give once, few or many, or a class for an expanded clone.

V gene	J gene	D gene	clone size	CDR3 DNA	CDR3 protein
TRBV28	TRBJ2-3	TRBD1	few	TGTGCCAGCAGTTTAGACAGGGCCCGGGATACGCAGTATTTT	CASSLDRARDTQYF
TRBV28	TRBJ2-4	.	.	TGTGCCAGCAGTGTGACCAAAAACATTCAGTACTTC	CASSVTKNIQYF
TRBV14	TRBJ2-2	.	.	TGTGCCAGCAGCCAACAGGGGAATACCGGGGAGCTGTTTTTT	CASSQQGNTGELFF
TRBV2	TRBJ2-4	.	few	TGTGCCAGCAGGGGGGCCTCCTTAGCCAAAAACATTCAGTACTTC	CASRGASLAKNIQYF
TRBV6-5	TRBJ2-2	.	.	TGTGCCAGCAGTTACTCGTTTTACGGGAAGGCCGGGGAGCTGTTTTTT	CASSYSFYGKAGELFF
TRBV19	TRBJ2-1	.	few	TGTGCCAGTAGTCTAAGAGGGAGCTCCTACAATGAGCAGTTCTTC	CASSLRGSSYNEQFF
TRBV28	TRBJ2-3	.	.	TGTGCCAGCAGTTTTTGGGAGAGAAGCACAGATACGCAGTATTTT	CASSFWERSTDTQYF
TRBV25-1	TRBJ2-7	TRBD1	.	TGTGCCAGCACCCCGACAGGGGTCTCCCACGAGCAGTACTTC	CASTPTGVSHEQYF
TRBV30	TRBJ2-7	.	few	TGTGCCTGGAGTTCGGTAGCTCCCTACGAGCAGTACTTC	CAWSSVAPYEQYF
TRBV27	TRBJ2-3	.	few	TGTGCCAGCAGGATTCACAGGGTTGGCACAGATACGCAGTATTTT	CASRIHRVGTDTQYF
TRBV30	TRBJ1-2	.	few	TGTGCCTGGAGTCTCCAGGCAGAGGGATGGCGGGGCTACACCTTC	CAWSLQAEGWRGYTF
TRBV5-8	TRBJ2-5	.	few	TGTGCCAGCAGGGGAAATACGGGGGAGACCCAGTACTTC	CASRGNTGETQYF
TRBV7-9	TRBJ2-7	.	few	TGTGCCAGCGCTTTCGAGGGACGGAGCTCCTACGAGCAGTACTTC	CASAFEGRSSYEQYF
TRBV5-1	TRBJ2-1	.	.	TGCGCCAGCAGCACAGGGATGGGCTCCTACAATGAGCAGTTCTTC	CASSTGMGSYNEQFF
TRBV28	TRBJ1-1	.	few	TGTGCCAGCAGTTATGGAGAAGCTTTCTTT	CASSYGEAFF
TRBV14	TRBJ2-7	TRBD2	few	TGTGCCAGCAGCCCCAGCGGGAGTTACGAGCAGTACTTC	CASSPSGSYEQYF
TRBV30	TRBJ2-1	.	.	TGTGCCTGGAGCTCTACTATGGTGAGGTTCTTC	CAWSSTMVRFF
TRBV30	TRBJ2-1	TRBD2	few	TGTGCCTGGAACCGCCTAGCGGGGAGCAATGAGCAGTTCTTC	CAWNRLAGSNEQFF
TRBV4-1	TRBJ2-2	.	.	TGCGCCAGCAGCCCCTCTCAGGGAGGAAGGACCGGGGAGCTGTTTTTT	CASSPSQGGRTGELFF
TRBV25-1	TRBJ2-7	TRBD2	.	TGTGCCAGCAGTGGGACTAGCGGGACGCGAACGCAGTACTTC	CASSGTSGTRTQYF
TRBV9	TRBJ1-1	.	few	TGTGCCAGCAGCCCATCATTGGGGTGGACTGAAGCTTTCTTT	CASSPSLGWTEAFF
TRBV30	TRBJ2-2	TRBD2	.	TGTGCCTGGAGTACCGGGAGGACGAGGGAGCTGTTTTTT	CAWSTGRTRELFF
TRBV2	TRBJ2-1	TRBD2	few	TGTGCCGACTCGGGACTAGCGGCCGCTAATGAGCAGTTCTTC	CADSGLAAANEQFF
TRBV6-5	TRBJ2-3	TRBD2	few	TGTGCCAGCACCCGAGCGGGATTAAGCACAGATACGCAGTATTTT	CASTRAGLSTDTQYF
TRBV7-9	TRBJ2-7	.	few	TGTGCCAGCACCCTCCTAGGGGATTACTCCTACGAGCAGTACTTC	CASTLLGDYSYEQYF
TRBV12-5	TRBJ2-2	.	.	TGTGCTAGTGGGCGGGACACCGGGGAGCTGTTTTTT	CASGRDTGELFF
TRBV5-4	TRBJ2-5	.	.	TGTGCCAGCAGCCTCCTGGGGCGGGGGCCCCAAGAGACCCAGTACTTC	CASSLLGRGPQETQYF
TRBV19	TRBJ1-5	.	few	TGTGCCAGCGGAGCGGATAGCAATCAGCCCCAGCATTTT	CASGADSNQPQHF
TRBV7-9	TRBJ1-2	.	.	TGTGCCAGCAGCTTAGGGGATCGCTATGGCTACACCTTC	CASSLGDRYGYTF
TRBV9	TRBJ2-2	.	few	TGTGCCAGCAGCGTAGGCCTAGGGAGGAAAGGGTACACCGGGGAGCTGTTTTTT	CASSVGLGRKGYTGELFF
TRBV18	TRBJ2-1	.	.	TGTGCCAGCTCCCAGGGTCCAGGACCCTACAATGAGCAGTTCTTC	CASSQGPGPYNEQFF
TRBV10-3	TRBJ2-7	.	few	TGTGCCATCAGTGAGCCGGGACCCGGAAGGGAGCAGTACTTC	CAISEPGPGREQYF
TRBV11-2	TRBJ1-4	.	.	TGTGCCAGCAGCTCAAATCTGAATGAAAAACTGTTTTTT	CASSSNLNEKLFF
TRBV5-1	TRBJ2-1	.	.	TGCGCCAGCAGCTTGTCCGGGGATGAGCAGTTCTTC	CASSLSGDEQFF
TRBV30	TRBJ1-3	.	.	TGTGCCTGGGCCTCTGGAAACACCATATATTTT	CAWASGNTIYF
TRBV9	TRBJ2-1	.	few	TGTGCCAGCAGCCCAGCGGGCCAGAACAATGAGCAGTTCTTC	CASSPAGQNNEQFF
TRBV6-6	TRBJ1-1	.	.	TGTGCCAGCAATACGGGACGGAACACTGAAGCTTTCTTT	CASNTGRNTEAFF
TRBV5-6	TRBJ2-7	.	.	TGTGCCAGCAGCGACGAAATTCCAGGCGAGCAGTACTTC	CASSDEIPGEQYF
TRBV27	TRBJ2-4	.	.	TGTGCCAGCAGTTCGAGGGGGGAAAACATTCAGTACTTC	CASSSRGENIQYF
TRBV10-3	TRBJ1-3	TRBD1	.	TGTGCCATCCGGGACAGATCGGGTCCTGGAAACACCATATATTTT	CAIRDRSGPGNTIYF
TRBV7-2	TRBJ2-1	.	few	TGTGCCAGCAGCTTAGACCATGGGCAGTTCTTC	CASSLDHGQFF
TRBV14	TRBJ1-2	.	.	TGTGCCAGCAGCCAAGTTTCCAGACGAACCTATGGCTACACCTTC	CASSQVSRRTYGYTF
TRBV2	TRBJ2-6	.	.	TGTGCCAGCACCGTGGGGGTATCTGGGGCCAACGTCCTGACTTTC	CASTVGVSGANVLTF
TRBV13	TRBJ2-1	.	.	TGTGCCAGCAGCTCAAACTACAATGAGCAGTTCTTC	CASSSNYNEQFF
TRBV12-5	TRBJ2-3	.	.	TGTGCTAGTGGTCGGGACTCCCCGGTAGATACGCAGTATTTT	CASGRDSPVDTQYF
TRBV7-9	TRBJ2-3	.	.	TGTGCCAGCAGCCCCCGTAGAGATACGCAGTATTTT	CASSPRRDTQYF
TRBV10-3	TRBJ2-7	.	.	TGTGCCATCAGTGAGACGGGGACCGATTACGAGCAGTACTTC	CAISETGTDYEQYF
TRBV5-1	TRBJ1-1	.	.	TGCGCCAGCAGCTTGAACTCACAAGGTGGGGCTTTCTTT	CASSLNSQGGAFF
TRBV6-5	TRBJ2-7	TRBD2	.	TGTGCCAGCAGCCCGACTAGCGGGAGGTACCACGAGCAGTACTTC	CASSPTSGRYHEQYF
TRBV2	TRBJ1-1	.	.	TGTGCCAGCAGTGATACAGGGGAAGCTTTCTTT	CASSDTGEAFF
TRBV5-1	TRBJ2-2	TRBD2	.	TGCGCCAGCAGCTTCCGGGAGGCGGACACCGGGGAGCTGTTTTTT	CASSFREADTGELFF
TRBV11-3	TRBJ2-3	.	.	TGTGCCAGCAGCCCAACGACGGGAGATGGGGCAGATACGCAGTATTTT	CASSPTTGDGADTQYF
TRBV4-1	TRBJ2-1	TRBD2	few	TGCGCCAGCAAGGTCGTGCCAGCGGGAGGTGTATACAATGAGCAGTTCTTC	CASKVVPAGGVYNEQFF
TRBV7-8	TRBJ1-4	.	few	TGTGCCAGCAGCTTAGCAACTACCCACGGAGAACTGTTTTTT	CASSLATTHGELFF
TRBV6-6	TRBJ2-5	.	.	TGTGCCAGCAGTCCGCCGGGACAAGAGACCCAGTACTTC	CASSPPGQETQYF
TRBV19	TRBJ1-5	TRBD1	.	TGTGCCAGTACTTGGACAGGGGGTGCCAATCAGCCCCAGCATTTT	CASTWTGGANQPQHF
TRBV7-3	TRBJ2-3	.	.	TGTGCCAGCAGCCTCCCGGGTACAGATACGCAGTATTTT	CASSLPGTDTQYF
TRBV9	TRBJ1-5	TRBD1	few	TGTGCCAGCAGCGCCGGGACAGGGCCCCAGCCCCAGCATTTT	CASSAGTGPQPQHF
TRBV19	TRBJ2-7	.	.	TGTGCCAGTAGTATAGCGGGGGACAGTGGTACCTACGAGCAGTACTTC	CASSIAGDSGTYEQYF